This T cell receptor beta chain was sequenced in a study of cytomegalovirus exposure and HLA in healthy donors. The overall study: Genotyping showed roughly 83% of hundreds of donors falling in the Caucasian-associated ancestry cluster. Study findings and constraints: Evidence from a later analysis indicated that most CMV-associated TCR beta chains looked HLA-restricted.

V dropped 2 bases and J dropped 8; count of bases not matched to a gene: 3. In germline, CDR1 is SGHDT, CDR2 YYEEEE. The length of the CDR3 is 14 residues. The PCR used 60 Vbeta and 13 Jbeta primers. In the original workflow: Counted up in a later analysis, unique TCR beta chains came to about 80 million, with about 9.9 million shared. Measured with immunoSEQ multiplex PCR; TCRdb has only the in-frame clones, and not every one. V and J calls and clone size are copied from that table; D and trimming were computed from the DNA. This table has some 140,000 clones, approximately 79% appearing once. With respect to this clone: The antigen is unknown.

V usage is TRBV5-6 and J usage is TRBJ2-1; 11 positions match TRBD2. The specimen was PBMCs. The TCR originated in a man between 18 and 35 years old in good health and CMV-seronegative. This CDR3 reads CASSFSGGGYEQFF. The DNA of the CDR3 is TGTGCCAGCAGCTTTAGCGGGGGGGGGTATGAGCAGTTCTTC. Variable domain in full (rest from reference TRBV5-6 and TRBJ2-1): DAGVTQSPTHLIKTRGQQVTLRCSPKSGHDTVSWYQQALGQGPQFIFQYYEEEERQRGNFPDRFSGHQFPNYSSELNVNALLLGDSALYLCASSFSGGGYEQFFGPGTRLTVL.